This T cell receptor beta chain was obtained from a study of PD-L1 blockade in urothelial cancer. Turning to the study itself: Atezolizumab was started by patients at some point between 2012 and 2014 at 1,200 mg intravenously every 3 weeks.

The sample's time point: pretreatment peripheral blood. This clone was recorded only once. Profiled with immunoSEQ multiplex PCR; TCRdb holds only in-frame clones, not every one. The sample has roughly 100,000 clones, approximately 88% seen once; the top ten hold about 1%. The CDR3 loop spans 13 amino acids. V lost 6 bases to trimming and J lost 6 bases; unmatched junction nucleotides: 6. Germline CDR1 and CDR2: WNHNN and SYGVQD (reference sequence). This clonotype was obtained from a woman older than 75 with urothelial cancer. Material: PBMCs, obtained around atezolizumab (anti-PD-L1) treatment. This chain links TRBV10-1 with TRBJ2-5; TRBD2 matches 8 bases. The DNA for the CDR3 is TGCGCCAGCAGCCAGAGCGGGAGCCAGACCCAGTACTTC. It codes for CASSQSGSQTQYF.